Listed here are 26 T cell receptor beta chains from one sample, sequenced in a study of shared clonotypes between healthy human individuals. Clones were sequenced by immunoSEQ multiplex PCR, and TCRdb holds only the in-frame ones, with some missing. The sample shows 950,000 to 1,200,000 clones, roughly 80% of them seen only once. What was sequenced was memory CD4+ T cells from PBMCs. Stated subset: CD45RA-negative fraction. Source of these receptors: a man between 18 and 35 years old in good health. Some clones in this sample may be carry-over from other donors' samples.

A remark on this clone: The sample holds other DNA sequences that translate to the same CDR3. The rearrangement links TRBV2 to TRBJ2-3; 12 bases are shared with TRBD2. CDR3 size: 15 residues. V shed 6 bases and J 2 bases; nucleotides not matched to a gene: 3. Germline loops: CDR1 SNHLY, CDR2 FYNNEI. The CDR3 nucleotides read TGTGCCAGCAGCGGACTAGCGGGGCTCACAGATACGCAGTATTTT. This gives the protein CASSGLAGLTDTQYF. Full variable domain (remainder filled in from reference TRBV2 and TRBJ2-3): EPEVTQTPSHQVTQMGQEVILRCVPISNHLYFYWYRQILGQKVEFLVSFYNNEISEKSEIFDDQFSVERPDGSNFTLKIRSTKLEDSAMYFCASSGLAGLTDTQYFGPGTRLTVL.

This chain links TRBV15 with TRBJ1-1; D is undetermined. Germline assignment: CDR1 LNHNV and CDR2 YYDKDF (reference sequence). This CDR3 has 14 residues. Between the trimmed V and J ends, which lost 0 bases and 1 base, there was a span of 6 bases. CDR3 protein: CATSRDPQNTEAFF. The CDR3 DNA sequence: TGTGCCACCAGCAGAGATCCCCAGAACACTGAAGCTTTCTTT.

This CDR3 reads CASSITGVQTSEQYF. The CDR3 bases are TGTGCCAGTAGTATAACAGGGGTCCAGACCTCCGAGCAGTACTTC. This chain uses TRBV19 with TRBJ2-7, with 7 bases that match TRBD1. CDR1 is LNHDA and CDR2 is SQIVND in the germline V gene (reference sequence). With 2 bases clipped from V and 6 bases from J, the junction kept 10 bases outside the gene matches. The CDR3 is made up of 15 amino acids.

Comments on this clone: A much larger clone lies a single base off, so this may be a read error. The genes are TRBV30 and TRBJ2-7, with TRBD2 identical over 8 bases. Germline V gene data show CDR1 as GTSNPN and CDR2 as SVGIG (reference sequence). V lost 2 bases and J lost 4; bases outside the gene matches: 7. This CDR3 spans 14 amino acids. The CDR3 reads CAWSRRLAIYEQYF. The DNA for the CDR3 is TGTGCCTGGAGTAGGAGACTAGCGATATACGAGCAGTACTTC. The full variable domain, completed using reference TRBV30 and TRBJ2-7, is SQTIHQWPATLVQPVGSPLSLECTVEGTSNPNLYWYRQAAGRGLQLLFYSVGIGQISSEVPQNLSASRPQDRQFILSSKKLLLSDSGFYLCAWSRRLAIYEQYFGPGTRLTVT.

J is TRBJ2-2 and V is TRBV7-2; D remains ambiguous. Per germline, CDR1 SGHTA and CDR2 FQGNSA. Trimming cost V 5 bases and J 1 base, with 11 bases left between them. The CDR3 length is 15 residues. CDR3 region: CASSHRVGNTGELFF. CDR3 coding DNA: TGTGCCAGCAGCCATCGGGTAGGGAACACCGGGGAGCTGTTTTTT. Full variable domain (remainder filled in from reference TRBV7-2 and TRBJ2-2): GAGVSQSPSNKVTEKGKDVELRCDPISGHTALYWYRQSLGQGLEFLIYFQGNSAPDKSGLPSDRFSAERTGGSVSTLTIQRTQQEDSAVYLCASSHRVGNTGELFFGEGSRLTVL.

The chain uses TRBV7-2 and TRBJ2-5; 9 bases are shared with TRBD1. This CDR3 contains 15 residues. Germline values: CDR1 SGHTA, CDR2 FQGNSA. With V trimmed by 5 bases and J by 4 bases, 8 bases remained unmatched. The CDR3 reads CASSQTGTGIETQYF. CDR3 DNA: TGTGCCAGCAGCCAGACCGGGACAGGGATAGAGACCCAGTACTTC.

On this clone: Other nucleotide sequences from this sample produce the same CDR3. The V gene is TRBV7-2, the J gene TRBJ2-5; 11 bases are shared with TRBD1. The CDR3 contains 14 residues. Germline CDR1 reads SGHTA; CDR2 reads FQGNSA. J lost 5 bases, V lost 3 bases, and 2 bases had no gene match. The CDR3 loop reads CASSFRTGGETQYF. The CDR3 DNA reads TGTGCCAGCAGCTTTCGGACAGGGGGCGAGACCCAGTACTTC.

Note on this clone: Different DNA sequences within this sample yield the same CDR3. The chain employs TRBV25-1 and TRBJ2-7; 10 bases line up with TRBD1. Per germline, CDR1 MGHDK and CDR2 SYGVNS. Germline trimming cut 9 bases from V and 3 bases from J; bases unmatched to any gene: 5. The CDR3 runs 13 residues. The CDR3 spells CASPGQGRYEQYF. CDR3 bases: TGTGCCAGTCCGGGACAGGGGCGCTACGAGCAGTACTTC.

The V gene is TRBV27, the J gene TRBJ2-7; 10 bases align to TRBD1. V lost 6 bases, J lost 3 bases, and 8 bases stayed unmatched. Germline CDR1 and CDR2: MNHEY and SMNVEV (reference sequence). The CDR3 is 15 amino acids. The DNA for the CDR3 is TGTGCCAGCAGGTCGAGCTGGACAGGGGGCTACGAGCAGTACTTC. Protein sequence: CASRSSWTGGYEQYF.

This clone is a singleton in its sample. The chain combines TRBV4-2 with TRBJ2-5; 7 nucleotides match TRBD2. This CDR3 comprises 13 residues. The V gene's germline CDR1 is LGHNA and CDR2 YNFKEQ. The junction had 5 bases not matched to a gene; V was cut back by 5 bases and J by 5 bases. The CDR3 is CASSLGGTETQYF. Here the CDR3 DNA reads TGTGCCAGCAGCTTGGGAGGGACGGAGACCCAGTACTTC.

CDR3 nucleotide sequence: TGCAGCGCCTCACCCAATACGGACCCTAATGAAAAACTGTTTTTT. Its protein is CSASPNTDPNEKLFF. The J gene is TRBJ1-4, the V gene TRBV29-1; D unclear. CDR1 SQVTM and CDR2 ANQGSEA come from the germline V gene. Trimming took off 7 bases at V and 3 bases at J, with 18 bases between the two ends. This CDR3 has 15 amino acids.

The chain links TRBV7-8 to TRBJ1-1, with a possible D match to TRBD1 (5 bases). CDR3 length: 17 residues. Trimming removed 5 bases at V and 3 bases at J, with 22 bases between. CDR1 is SGHVS, CDR2 FQNEAQ, per germline. CDR3 region: CASSKIRGYGRDTEAFF. The CDR3 nucleotides read TGTGCCAGCAGCAAAATCCGGGGGTATGGCAGGGACACTGAAGCTTTCTTT.

The gene calls are TRBV11-1 and TRBJ2-1; TRBD1 matches 11 bases. Trimming took 5 bases from V and 7 from J; bases not matched to a gene: 10. CDR1 SGHAT and CDR2 FQDESV come from the germline V gene (reference sequence). The CDR3 has 16 amino acids. The CDR3 sequence: CASSPRTGGYGNEQFF. CDR3 nucleotides: TGTGCCAGCAGCCCCCGGACAGGGGGCTATGGAAATGAGCAGTTCTTC.

The gene calls are TRBV27 and TRBJ1-4; D ambiguous. With 6 bases removed from V and 5 bases from J, the gap between germline ends came to 19 bases. From germline, CDR1 is MNHEY and CDR2 SMNVEV (reference sequence). This CDR3 has 16 amino acids. CDR3 region: CASSLLTGKKNEKLFF. In nucleotides, the CDR3 is TGTGCCAGCAGCTTGTTGACGGGGAAGAAGAATGAAAAACTGTTTTTT. Looking up the rest from reference TRBV27 and TRBJ1-4 gives the full variable domain: EAQVTQNPRYLITVTGKKLTVTCSQNMNHEYMSWYRQDPGLGLRQIYYSMNVEVTDKGDVPEGYKVSRKEKRNFPLILESPSPNQTSLYFCASSLLTGKKNEKLFFGSGTQLSVL.

The V call is TRBV7-2, the J call TRBJ1-5, with no clear D. The ends were cut back, 3 bases at V and 6 bases at J, with 9 bases in the middle. Germline assignment: CDR1 SGHTA and CDR2 FQGNSA. This CDR3 is 13 amino acids long. The CDR3 is CASSFQAGQPQHF. The CDR3 DNA sequence: TGTGCCAGCAGCTTTCAGGCGGGTCAGCCCCAGCATTTT.

This sequence joins TRBV7-9 and TRBJ2-1; TRBD2 aligns across 7 bases. V gave up 3 bases and J gave up 3 bases; unmatched junction bases: 8. This CDR3 contains 16 residues. Germline V gene data show CDR1 as SEHNR and CDR2 as FQNEAQ (reference sequence). DNA for the CDR3: TGTGCCAGCAGCTTTATCCCGGCTAGCGGCTACAATGAGCAGTTCTTC. Translation gives CASSFIPASGYNEQFF.

Notes on this clone: Other DNA sequences in the same sample also yield this CDR3. This sequence joins TRBV6-5 and TRBJ2-5, with D hard to call. CDR1 and CDR2 from the germline V gene are MNHEY and SVGAGI. The CDR3 runs 13 residues. V lost 2 bases and J lost 2, with 6 bases in between. The CDR3 here is CASSYRVQETQYF. The CDR3 coding sequence is TGTGCCAGCAGTTACCGGGTACAAGAGACCCAGTACTTC.

The genes are TRBV30 and TRBJ2-6, with D possibly being TRBD1 (6 bases). This CDR3 region has 15 residues. Germline assignment: CDR1 GTSNPN and CDR2 SVGIG (reference sequence). V was clipped by 4 bases and J by 1 base, with 11 bases between them. Written as DNA, the CDR3 is TGTGCCTGGAACCTCAGGGGTTCTGGGGCCAACGTCCTGACTTTC. Its translation is CAWNLRGSGANVLTF.

This clone showed up just a few times. Different DNA sequences within this sample yield the same CDR3. This sequence joins TRBV11-2 and TRBJ1-2; D is uncertain. Trimming took 0 bases from V and 6 from J, leaving 11 bases between them. The CDR3 has 14 residues. Looked up from germline, CDR1 is SGHAT and CDR2 is FQNNGV. The CDR3 DNA sequence: TGTGCCAGCAGCTTAGATCGGAGGGTTCATGGCTACACCTTC. This encodes CASSLDRRVHGYTF. The variable domain in full, with the rest retrieved from reference TRBV11-2 and TRBJ1-2, is EAGVAQSPRYKIIEKRQSVAFWCNPISGHATLYWYQQILGQGPKLLIQFQNNGVVDDSQLPKDRFSAERLKGVDSTLKIQPAKLEDSAVYLCASSLDRRVHGYTFGSGTRLTVV.

This clone was seen ten or more times. Additional DNA sequences in this sample encode the identical CDR3. This sequence joins TRBV28 and TRBJ1-2; the D is unclear. V gave up 3 bases and J gave up 5 bases, with 7 bases separating them. Germline V gene sequence: CDR1 MDHEN, CDR2 SYDVKM. The CDR3 has 12 residues. CDR3: CASSLRLYGYTF. The CDR3 DNA is TGTGCCAGCAGTTTGAGATTGTATGGCTACACCTTC.

The chain links TRBV5-1 to TRBJ2-2; TRBD2 aligns across 7 bases. Germline CDR1 is SGHRS and CDR2 is YFSETQ. V lost 2 bases and J lost 1; bases outside the gene matches: 2. The CDR3 contains 15 residues. The CDR3 sequence: CASSFAGENTGELFF. The DNA of the CDR3 is TGCGCCAGCAGCTTTGCGGGAGAGAACACCGGGGAGCTGTTTTTT.

Regarding this clone: In the same sample, other DNA sequences code for this CDR3. This chain connects TRBV28 to TRBJ2-7; 8 nucleotides match TRBD1. CDR3 length: 14 residues. Germline V lookup: CDR1 MDHEN, CDR2 SYDVKM. V trimming: 4 bases; J trimming: 1 base; junction bases outside the gene matches: 3. CDR3: CASSSGQGSYEQYF. The CDR3, as DNA: TGTGCCAGCAGTTCCGGACAGGGTTCCTACGAGCAGTACTTC.

The DNA for the CDR3 is TGCGCCAGCAGCTTGGGAGGGAGGGCCCCCTACAATGAGCAGTTCTTC. Amino acids: CASSLGGRAPYNEQFF. The chain uses TRBV5-1 and TRBJ2-1, with 7 bases matching TRBD2. Looked up from germline, CDR1 is SGHRS and CDR2 is YFSETQ. The length of the CDR3 is 16 residues. J gave up 2 bases and V 0 bases, and 5 bases lay outside the gene matches.

The chain uses TRBV6-6 and TRBJ1-4; D not resolved. This CDR3 contains 15 residues. CDR1 is MNHNY and CDR2 is SVGAGI in the germline V gene (reference sequence). Trimming shortened V by 2 bases and J by 4 bases, and 11 bases separated the two germline ends. CDR3 bases: TGTGCCAGCAGTTACGATGGACGGCTTAATGAAAAACTGTTTTTT. Translated: CASSYDGRLNEKLFF.

The J gene is TRBJ2-7, the V gene TRBV7-3; the match to TRBD1 covers 7 bases. The germline CDR1 and CDR2 sequences are SGHTA and FQGTGA. This CDR3 has 12 residues. The V and J ends lost 5 bases and 6 bases, in that order; junction bases with no gene match: 4. CDR3 in amino acids: CASSVYRGEQYF. The CDR3 DNA reads TGTGCCAGCAGCGTCTACAGGGGCGAGCAGTACTTC.

The chain has TRBV19 and TRBJ1-1, with 9 bases matching TRBD1. The CDR3 runs to 13 residues. Germline values: CDR1 LNHDA, CDR2 SQIVND (reference sequence). V trimming: 8 bases; J trimming: 8 bases; junction bases outside the gene matches: 9. The CDR3 coding sequence is TGTGCCAGTCGACCTGGGACAGGGCTCGAAGCTTTCTTT. It yields the protein CASRPGTGLEAFF.